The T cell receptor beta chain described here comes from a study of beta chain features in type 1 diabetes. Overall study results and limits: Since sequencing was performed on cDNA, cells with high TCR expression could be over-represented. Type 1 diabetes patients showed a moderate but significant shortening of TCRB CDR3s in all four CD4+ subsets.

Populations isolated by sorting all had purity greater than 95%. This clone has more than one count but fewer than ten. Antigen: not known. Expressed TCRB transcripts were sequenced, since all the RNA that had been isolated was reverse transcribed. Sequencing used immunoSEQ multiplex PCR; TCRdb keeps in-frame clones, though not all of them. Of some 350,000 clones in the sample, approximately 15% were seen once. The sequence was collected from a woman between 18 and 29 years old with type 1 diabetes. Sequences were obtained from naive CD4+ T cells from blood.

This CDR3 reads CASSIGGEGETQYF. The CDR3 coding sequence is TGTGCCAGTAGTATAGGTGGGGAGGGGGAGACCCAGTACTTC. The chain recombines TRBV19 with TRBJ2-5, with 7 bases aligning to TRBD2. Per germline, CDR1 LNHDA and CDR2 SQIVND (reference sequence). The CDR3 loop spans 14 amino acids. Trimming cost V 1 base and J 5 bases; bases outside gene matches: 4.